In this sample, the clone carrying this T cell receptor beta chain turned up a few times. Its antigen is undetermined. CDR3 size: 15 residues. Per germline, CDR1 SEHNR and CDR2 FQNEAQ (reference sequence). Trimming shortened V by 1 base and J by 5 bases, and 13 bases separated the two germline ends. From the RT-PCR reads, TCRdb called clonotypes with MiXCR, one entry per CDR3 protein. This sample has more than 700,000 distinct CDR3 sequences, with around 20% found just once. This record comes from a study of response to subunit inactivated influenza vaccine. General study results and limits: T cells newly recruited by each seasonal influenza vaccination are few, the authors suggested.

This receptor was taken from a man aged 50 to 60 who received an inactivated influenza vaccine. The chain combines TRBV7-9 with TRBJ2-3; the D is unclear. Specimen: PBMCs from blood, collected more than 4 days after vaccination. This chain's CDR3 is CASSLVDSRVDTQYF. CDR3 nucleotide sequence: TGTGCCAGCAGCTTAGTCGATTCGCGAGTAGATACGCAGTATTTT.